Sequencing of this T cell receptor beta chain was carried out in a study of regulatory T cells in long-lasting Graves disease. This clonotype was picked up many times. Its antigen remains unidentified. Time point noted: newly diagnosed GD, antithyroid drugs for less than 3 months. Following extraction of RNA from PBMCs, that RNA was used to make the TCR library. Relying on iRepertoire HTBI primers and Arm-PCR of CDR3 regions, the team built TCR beta libraries. One entry per CDR3 protein, called by TCRdb with MiXCR from the multiplex PCR reads. The sample holds about 540,000 distinct CDR3 sequences, about 14% seen once. V was trimmed by 0 bases and J by 3 bases, leaving 9 bases between them. Germline V gene lookup returns CDR1 SGDLS and CDR2 YYNGEE. The CDR3 covers 14 residues. Study outcomes and limitations: Patients whose Graves' disease persisted exhibited lower TCR diversity than those newly diagnosed.

These same records also appear under a second study, on T cells in Graves' hyperthyroidism and ophthalmopathy. That work adds: Clinical symptoms, serum thyroxine, TRAb, thyroid ultrasound and orbital computed tomography established diagnosis. The study used the HTBI primer set for a first-round RT-PCR of the TCR CDR3. Separating ophthalmopathy from stable hyperthyroidism was achieved by a 13 V-J model.

The source of this sequence is a man aged 30 to 45 with Graves disease. Sequencing used peripheral blood mononuclear cells (PBMCs), obtained at new diagnosis, from a patient treated with antithyroid drugs. The rearrangement joins TRBV9 to TRBJ2-5; D is possibly TRBD1 (5 bases). The CDR3 region has the DNA TGTGCCAGCAGCGTAGGTACAGGAGAAGAGACCCAGTACTTC. Its protein product is CASSVGTGEETQYF.